The 31 T cell receptor beta chains below all came from one sample that was sequenced in a study of blood T cell repertoires in COVID-19 (dated by TCRdb to about 2020). To prepare the library, the immunoSEQ multiplex PCR assay was applied. The table comes from immuneACCESS by way of TCRdb, which keeps in-frame sequences with V and J called. Part of the clones is missing from these tables; in studies checked, under half for an unresolved V gene and the rest for unknown reasons. The sample records roughly 260,000 clones, around nine tenths of which are singletons. Together, the top ten hold under 2.5% of the sample. Specimen: PBMCs or T cells enriched from blood (not recorded which). All receptors derive from a woman younger than 35 who had recovered from COVID-19.

The chain combines TRBV6-1 with TRBJ2-6, with a possible D match to TRBD1 (5 bases). The V and J ends lost 3 bases and 0 bases respectively, with 6 bases between them. CDR3 size: 15 residues. Looked up from germline, CDR1 is MNHNS and CDR2 is SASEGT. CDR3 in DNA: TGTGCCAGCAGTGACCAGGGCTCTGGGGCCAACGTCCTGACTTTC. Translated, it gives CASSDQGSGANVLTF.

The gene calls are TRBV5-1 and TRBJ2-7, with 8 bases that match TRBD2. Germline CDR1 reads SGHRS; CDR2 reads YFSETQ. Trimming removed 3 bases from V and 4 bases from J; junction bases left unmatched: 18. There are 18 residues in the CDR3. The CDR3 sequence is CASSSHNSGVDFRYEQYF. In nucleotides, the CDR3 is TGCGCCAGCAGCTCACACAATAGCGGGGTCGACTTTCGGTACGAGCAGTACTTC.

The CDR3 sequence is CASSASGSARIYEQYF. The CDR3, as DNA: TGTGCCAGCAGTGCCAGCGGGAGCGCCAGGATCTACGAGCAGTACTTC. V is TRBV6-1 and J is TRBJ2-7; the match to TRBD2 covers 8 bases. The CDR3 contains 16 residues. J was trimmed by 3 bases and V by 4 bases; bases with no gene match: 11. CDR1 and CDR2 from the germline V gene are MNHNS and SASEGT.

V usage is TRBV14 and J usage is TRBJ2-1; possible D gene TRBD1, 6 bases. CDR1 is SGHDN, CDR2 FVKESK, per germline. The V and J ends lost 3 bases and 2 bases respectively, with 14 bases between them. The CDR3 is 16 residues long. For the CDR3, the DNA is TGTGCCAGCAGCCAGGGCCGGGACATCACCTACAATGAGCAGTTCTTC. It yields the protein CASSQGRDITYNEQFF.

This clone came up once. V is TRBV5-1 and J is TRBJ2-3, with 13 bases fitting TRBD2. V was clipped by 4 bases and J by 9 bases; unmatched bases: 11. Germline V lookup: CDR1 SGHRS, CDR2 YFSETQ. This CDR3 is 16 amino acids long. The CDR3 reads CASSAGLAGASTTQYF. CDR3 nucleotides: TGCGCCAGCAGCGCTGGACTAGCGGGGGCTTCAACGACGCAGTATTTT. The entire variable domain, with the rest obtained from reference TRBV5-1 and TRBJ2-3, is as follows: KAGVTQTPRYLIKTRGQQVTLSCSPISGHRSVSWYQQTPGQGLQFLFEYFSETQRNKGNFPGRFSGRQFSNSRSEMNVSTLELGDSALYLCASSAGLAGASTTQYFGPGTRLTVL.

The chain couples TRBV19 to TRBJ2-3, with 10 bases aligning to TRBD1. The CDR3 runs to 14 residues. Germline CDR1 LNHDA, CDR2 SQIVND (reference sequence). After removal of 6 bases from V and 3 bases from J, the junction contained 3 bases not matched to a gene. In DNA, the CDR3 is TGTGCCAGTAGCTGGGGACAGGGGACAGATACGCAGTATTTT. Its protein product is CASSWGQGTDTQYF.

V and J are TRBV28 and TRBJ2-2; maybe TRBD1 (6 bases). V was clipped by 3 bases and J by 1 base, with 9 bases between them. Germline CDR1 MDHEN, CDR2 SYDVKM. The CDR3 length is 15 residues. The CDR3 sequence is CASSFSTGNTGELFF. The CDR3 nucleotides read TGTGCCAGCAGTTTCTCGACAGGGAACACCGGGGAGCTGTTTTTT.

In regard to this clone: A junction boundary mismatches the germline segment, possibly from a read error. This chain links TRBV7-7 with TRBJ2-7; possibly TRBD1 for D (6 bases). The CDR3 length is 15 residues. Per the germline V gene, CDR1 is SSHAT and CDR2 is FNYEAQ (reference sequence). CDR3 protein: CASSLARGAAYEQYF. Written as DNA, the CDR3 is TGTGCTAGCAGCTTAGCCAGGGGAGCCGCCTACGAGCAGTACTTC.

The chain recombines TRBV2 with TRBJ2-4, with a weak D call TRBD1 (6 bases). The germline CDR1 and CDR2 sequences are SNHLY and FYNNEI. The V end was cut by 3 bases, the J end by 13 bases, with 22 bases between. The CDR3 spans 15 residues. The CDR3 DNA reads TGTGCCAGCAGTGACCTCGGACAGCGAGACAGGTCCCAGTACTTC. Translation: CASSDLGQRDRSQYF.

This chain uses TRBV9 with TRBJ1-3; D is unresolved. V was shortened by 0 bases and J by 2 bases, with 9 bases between the two germline ends. This CDR3 spans 15 amino acids. CDR1 is SGDLS, CDR2 YYNGEE, per germline. The CDR3 here is CASSVDGRTGNTIYF. The DNA of the CDR3 is TGTGCCAGCAGCGTAGACGGGAGAACTGGAAACACCATATATTTT.

The J gene is TRBJ1-1, the V gene TRBV19; TRBD1 agrees at 8 bases. CDR1 is LNHDA and CDR2 is SQIVND in the germline V gene (reference sequence). Losses at the gene ends were 5 bases for V and 3 bases for J; bases not matched to a gene: 2. The CDR3 consists of 13 residues. Here the CDR3 reads CASSQDRDTEAFF. For the CDR3, the DNA is TGTGCCAGTAGTCAGGACAGGGACACTGAAGCTTTCTTT. The complete variable domain, with remaining parts taken from reference TRBV19 and TRBJ1-1, reads DGGITQSPKYLFRKEGQNVTLSCEQNLNHDAMYWYRQDPGQGLRLIYYSQIVNDFQKGDIAEGYSVSREKKESFPLTVTSAQKNPTAFYLCASSQDRDTEAFFGQGTRLTVV.

This sequence joins TRBV29-1 and TRBJ1-2, with TRBD1 as a possible D gene (5 bases). This CDR3 has 15 amino acids. Per germline, CDR1 SQVTM and CDR2 ANQGSEA. Between the trimmed V and J ends, which lost 7 bases and 2 bases, there was a span of 20 bases. CDR3 in amino acids: CSAQGHLQSNYGYTF. The CDR3 DNA follows: TGCAGCGCGCAGGGCCACCTACAATCCAACTATGGCTACACCTTC.

This clone was seen a handful of times. This chain links TRBV6-2 or TRBV6-3 with TRBJ2-5, with 10 nucleotides matching TRBD2. The ends lost 3 bases at V and 4 bases at J; junction bases unmatched: 8. CDR3 size: 16 residues. Per the germline V gene, CDR1 is MNHEY and CDR2 is SVGEGT. The CDR3 spells CASSYGASGGRETQYF. The CDR3 region has the DNA TGTGCCAGCAGTTATGGGGCTAGCGGGGGTAGAGAGACCCAGTACTTC.

V usage is TRBV19 and J usage is TRBJ2-5; D not resolved. The ends were cut back, 2 bases at V and 0 bases at J, with 10 bases in the middle. This CDR3 comprises 15 residues. Germline V gene sequence: CDR1 LNHDA, CDR2 SQIVND (reference sequence). DNA of the CDR3: TGTGCCAGTAGTATATACGGCGGTAACCAAGAGACCCAGTACTTC. Residues: CASSIYGGNQETQYF.

This clone was seen just once. This sequence joins TRBV6-5 and TRBJ2-7; 8 nucleotides line up with TRBD1. CDR3 length equals 13 residues. V was clipped by 5 bases and J by 6 bases; unmatched bases: 6. Germline-derived CDR1 and CDR2 are MNHEY and SVGAGI. CDR3 nucleotide sequence: TGTGCCAGCAGTCACACGACAGGGGTCGAGCAGTACTTC. Protein product: CASSHTTGVEQYF.

V and J are TRBV12-5 and TRBJ1-2; 7 bases agree with TRBD1. The germline V gene encodes CDR1 LGHNT and CDR2 FRNRAP. This CDR3 spans 18 amino acids. The J segment lost 4 bases and the V segment lost 6 bases, leaving 20 bases of the junction unmatched. In nucleotides, the CDR3 is TGTGCTAGTGGATCCCCACAGGGGAGGTATGGCCATGGCTATGGCTACACCTTC. Its protein is CASGSPQGRYGHGYGYTF.

The J gene is TRBJ1-1, the V gene TRBV2; 7 bases line up with TRBD1. This CDR3 is 15 amino acids long. CDR1 and CDR2 from the germline V gene are SNHLY and FYNNEI. The J segment lost 5 bases and the V segment lost 5 bases, leaving 11 bases of the junction unmatched. The chain's CDR3 is CASSKETGVGTEAFF. As DNA, the CDR3 is TGTGCCAGCAGTAAAGAAACAGGGGTAGGAACTGAAGCTTTCTTT.

This clone has more than one count but fewer than ten. The chain links TRBV7-2 to TRBJ2-1, with 9 bases identical to TRBD2. V shed 3 bases, J shed 9 bases, and the junction held 12 bases outside the gene matches. This CDR3 comprises 16 residues. Germline CDR1 SGHTA, CDR2 FQGNSA. The CDR3 is CASSFAPGGGAGEQFF. The CDR3 DNA sequence: TGTGCCAGCAGCTTTGCGCCGGGCGGGGGGGCAGGTGAGCAGTTCTTC.

The J gene is TRBJ1-2, the V gene TRBV19; D call uncertain. This CDR3 spans 15 amino acids. With 5 bases removed from V and 8 bases from J, the gap between germline ends came to 21 bases. Germline V gene data show CDR1 as LNHDA and CDR2 as SQIVND (reference sequence). The chain's CDR3 is CASSPGEAGQRGYTF. The DNA of the CDR3 is TGTGCCAGTAGTCCCGGGGAAGCCGGGCAGAGGGGCTACACCTTC.

This rearrangement joins TRBV7-9 to TRBJ1-2; D may be TRBD1 (6 bases). The germline V gene has CDR1 SEHNR and CDR2 FQNEAQ (reference sequence). V was cut by 5 bases and J by 3 bases, with 13 bases left in between. This CDR3 region has 14 residues. The CDR3 loop is CASSPTRGDYGYTF. CDR3 bases: TGTGCCAGCAGCCCCACCAGGGGCGACTATGGCTACACCTTC.

The chain is built from TRBV21-1 and TRBJ2-5; TRBD2 was called by the table and not checked on the DNA. TRBV21-1 counts as a pseudogene. CDR3 length: 16 residues. This CDR3 reads CASSKEGLAGEKTQYF. The CDR3 coding sequence is TGTGCCAGCAGCAAAGAGGGGCTAGCGGGAGAAAAGACCCAGTACTTC.

This chain uses TRBV5-4 with TRBJ2-1, with 9 bases lining up with TRBD2. CDR3 size: 15 residues. Germline V gene data show CDR1 as SGHNT and CDR2 as YYREEE (reference sequence). V shed 4 bases, J shed 2 bases, and the junction held 4 bases outside the gene matches. The CDR3 DNA sequence: TGTGCCAGCAGCCAGAAGCGGGGGGCCTACAATGAGCAGTTCTTC. Encoded protein: CASSQKRGAYNEQFF.

This CDR3 reads CASSQLFSDEQFF. The DNA of the CDR3 is TGTGCCAGCAGCCAACTTTTTAGCGATGAGCAGTTCTTC. V is TRBV4-2 and J is TRBJ2-1, with D maybe TRBD2 (5 bases). Germline V lookup: CDR1 LGHNA, CDR2 YNFKEQ. Trimming pared 2 bases from V and 8 bases from J, leaving 10 bases between. The CDR3 sequence is 13 residues long.

This clone has only a few counts. V and J are TRBV19 and TRBJ1-5; D remains unclear. The CDR3 extends over 17 amino acids. Germline lookup yields CDR1 LNHDA and CDR2 SQIVND (reference sequence). Trimming stripped 5 bases from V and 7 bases from J, with 24 bases between. CDR3 protein: CASSVPRERTGVQPQHF. CDR3 sequence (DNA): TGTGCCAGTAGTGTCCCCCGTGAAAGGACTGGGGTCCAGCCCCAGCATTTT.

The rearrangement uses TRBV9 and TRBJ2-7, with 9 bases lining up with TRBD1. The CDR3 is 14 amino acids. Per germline, CDR1 SGDLS and CDR2 YYNGEE. V lost 2 bases and J lost 2; bases outside the gene matches: 2. CDR3 nucleotides: TGTGCCAGCAGCGTCGGGACAGGGCCCTACGAGCAGTACTTC. Residues: CASSVGTGPYEQYF.

The chain couples TRBV27 to TRBJ2-1; 11 positions match TRBD2. The CDR3 contains 17 residues. J was trimmed by 4 bases and V by 8 bases; bases with no gene match: 13. Per germline, CDR1 MNHEY and CDR2 SMNVEV (reference sequence). The CDR3 protein is CASATSGRGFSYNEQFF. CDR3 DNA sequence: TGTGCCAGCGCTACTAGCGGGAGAGGATTTTCTTACAATGAGCAGTTCTTC.

V gene TRBV11-2 combines with J gene TRBJ1-1; 7 bases line up with TRBD1. This CDR3 spans 15 amino acids. J was trimmed by 4 bases and V by 1 base; bases with no gene match: 6. In germline, CDR1 is SGHAT, CDR2 FQNNGV. The CDR3 coding sequence is TGTGCCAGCAGCTTAGTCGACAGGGAAGGCACTGAAGCTTTCTTT. It specifies CASSLVDREGTEAFF.

The gene calls are TRBV6-5 and TRBJ1-2, with D tentatively TRBD1 (6 bases). CDR1 MNHEY and CDR2 SVGAGI come from the germline V gene. The CDR3 contains 12 residues. The V end was cut by 7 bases, the J end by 4 bases, with 10 bases between. The CDR3: CASTGDIYGYTF. CDR3 DNA sequence: TGTGCCAGCACTGGGGACATCTATGGCTACACCTTC.

The chain links TRBV7-9 to TRBJ2-1; 12 positions match TRBD2. The V and J ends lost 8 bases and 5 bases, in that order; junction bases with no gene match: 4. The CDR3 sequence is 14 residues long. Germline V CDR1 and CDR2: SEHNR, FQNEAQ (reference sequence). The CDR3 DNA follows: TGTGCCAGCCGACTAGCGGGAGTCGACAATGAGCAGTTCTTC. Its translation is CASRLAGVDNEQFF. The variable domain in full, completed from reference TRBV7-9 and TRBJ2-1, reads DTGVSQNPRHKITKRGQNVTFRCDPISEHNRLYWYRQTLGQGPEFLTYFQNEAQLEKSRLLSDRFSAERPKGSFSTLEIQRTEQGDSAMYLCASRLAGVDNEQFFGPGTRLTVL.

This chain links TRBV6-1 with TRBJ1-2; D uncertain. Per the germline V gene, CDR1 is MNHNS and CDR2 is SASEGT. Trimming removed 2 bases at V and 2 bases at J, with 9 bases between. This CDR3 contains 14 residues. CDR3 residues: CASSEYNSNYGYTF. In DNA form, the CDR3 reads TGTGCCAGCAGTGAATACAACAGCAACTATGGCTACACCTTC.

This clone was counted ten times or more. The chain carries TRBV12-5 and TRBJ1-5; perhaps TRBD1 as D (5 bases). The CDR3 is 15 residues long. Trimming cost V 3 bases and J 5 bases, with 14 bases left between them. CDR1 and CDR2 (germline): LGHNT, FRNRAP. Here the CDR3 reads CASGFLTGPDQPQHF. The DNA of the CDR3 is TGTGCTAGTGGTTTCCTCACAGGCCCGGATCAGCCCCAGCATTTT.